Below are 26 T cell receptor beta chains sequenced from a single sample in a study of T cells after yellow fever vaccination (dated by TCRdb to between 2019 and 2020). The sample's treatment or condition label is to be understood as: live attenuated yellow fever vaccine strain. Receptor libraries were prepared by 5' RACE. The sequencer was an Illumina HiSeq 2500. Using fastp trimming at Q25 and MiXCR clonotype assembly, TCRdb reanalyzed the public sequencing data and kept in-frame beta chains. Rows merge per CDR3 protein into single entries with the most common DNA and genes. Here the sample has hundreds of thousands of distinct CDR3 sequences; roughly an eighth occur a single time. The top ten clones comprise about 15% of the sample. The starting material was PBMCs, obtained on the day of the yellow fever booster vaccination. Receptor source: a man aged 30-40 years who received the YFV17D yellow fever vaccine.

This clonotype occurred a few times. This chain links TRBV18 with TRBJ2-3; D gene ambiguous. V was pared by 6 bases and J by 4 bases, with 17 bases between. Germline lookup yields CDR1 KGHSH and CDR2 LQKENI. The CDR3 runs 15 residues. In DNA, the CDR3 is TGTGCCAGCTCCCCCGGCACACAATCATCAGATACGCAGTATTTT. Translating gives CASSPGTQSSDTQYF.

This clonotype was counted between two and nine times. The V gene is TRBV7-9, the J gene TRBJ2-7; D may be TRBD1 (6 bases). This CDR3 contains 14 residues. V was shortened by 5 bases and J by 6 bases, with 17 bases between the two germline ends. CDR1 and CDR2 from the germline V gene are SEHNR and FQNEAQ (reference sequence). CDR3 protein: CASSPTLGHSEQYF. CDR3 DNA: TGTGCCAGCAGCCCCACCTTGGGACACAGCGAGCAGTACTTC.

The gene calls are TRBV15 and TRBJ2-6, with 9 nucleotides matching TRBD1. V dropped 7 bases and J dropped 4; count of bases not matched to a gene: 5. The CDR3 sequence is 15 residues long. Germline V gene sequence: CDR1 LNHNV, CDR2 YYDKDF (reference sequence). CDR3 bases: TGTGCCACCACCCAGGACAGGGGAGGGGCCAACGTCCTGACTTTC. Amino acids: CATTQDRGGANVLTF.

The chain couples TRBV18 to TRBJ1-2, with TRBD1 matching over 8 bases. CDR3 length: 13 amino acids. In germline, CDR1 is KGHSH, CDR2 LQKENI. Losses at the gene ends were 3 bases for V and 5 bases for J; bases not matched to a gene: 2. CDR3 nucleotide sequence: TGTGCCAGCTCACCGGGACAGGCTTATGGCTACACCTTC. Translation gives CASSPGQAYGYTF.

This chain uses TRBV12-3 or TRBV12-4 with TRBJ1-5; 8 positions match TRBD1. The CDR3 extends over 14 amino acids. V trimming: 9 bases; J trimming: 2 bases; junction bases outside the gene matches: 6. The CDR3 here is CASTMGQGNQPQHF. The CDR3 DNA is TGTGCCAGTACTATGGGACAGGGCAATCAGCCCCAGCATTTT.

This chain's CDR3 is CATSRVRVPKGELFF. The CDR3, as DNA: TGTGCCACCAGCAGAGTGAGGGTTCCAAAGGGGGAGCTGTTTTTT. This sequence joins TRBV15 and TRBJ2-2; a possible D gene is TRBD2 (5 bases). The CDR3 spans 15 residues. Per the germline V gene, CDR1 is LNHNV and CDR2 is YYDKDF (reference sequence). The V gene lost 1 base and the J gene lost 8 bases, with 14 bases spanning the gap. The full variable domain, its missing parts supplied by reference TRBV15 and TRBJ2-2, is DAMVIQNPRYQVTQFGKPVTLSCSQTLNHNVMYWYQQKSSQAPKLLFHYYDKDFNNEADTPDNFQSRRPNTSFCFLDIRSPGLGDTAMYLCATSRVRVPKGELFFGEGSRLTVL.

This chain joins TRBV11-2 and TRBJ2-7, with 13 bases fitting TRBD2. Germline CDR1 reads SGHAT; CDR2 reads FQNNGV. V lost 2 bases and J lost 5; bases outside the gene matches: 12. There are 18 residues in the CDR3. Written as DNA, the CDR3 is TGTGCCAGCAGCTTATTCACCTTACGACTAGCGGGAGGACACGAGCAGTACTTC. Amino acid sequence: CASSLFTLRLAGGHEQYF.

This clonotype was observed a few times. CDR3 bases: TGCAGTGCTATCGCAGGGGGAACCTATGGCTACACCTTC. Protein sequence: CSAIAGGTYGYTF. The gene calls are TRBV20-1 and TRBJ1-2; TRBD1 agrees at 7 bases. CDR1 and CDR2 (germline): DFQATT, SNEGSKA (reference sequence). Trimming took 4 bases from V and 4 from J; bases not matched to a gene: 6. The CDR3 loop spans 13 amino acids.

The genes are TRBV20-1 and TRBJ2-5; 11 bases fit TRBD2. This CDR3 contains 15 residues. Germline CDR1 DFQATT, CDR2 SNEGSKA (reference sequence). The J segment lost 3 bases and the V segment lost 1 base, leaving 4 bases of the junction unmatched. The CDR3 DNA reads TGCAGTGCTAGAGCGGGACTAGCGGCTAAAGAGACCCAGTACTTC. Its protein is CSARAGLAAKETQYF.

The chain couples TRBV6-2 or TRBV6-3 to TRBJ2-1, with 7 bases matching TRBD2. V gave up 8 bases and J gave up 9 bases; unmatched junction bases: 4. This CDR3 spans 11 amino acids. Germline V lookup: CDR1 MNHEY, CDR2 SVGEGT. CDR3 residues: CASGTGGEQFF. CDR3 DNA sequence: TGTGCCAGCGGGACGGGAGGTGAGCAGTTCTTC.

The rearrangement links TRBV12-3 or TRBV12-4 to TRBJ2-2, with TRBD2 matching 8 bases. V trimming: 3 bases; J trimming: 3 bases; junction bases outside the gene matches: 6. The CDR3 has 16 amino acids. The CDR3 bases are TGTGCCAGCAGTTTTACGAAGCGGGAGTACACCGGGGAGCTGTTTTTT. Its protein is CASSFTKREYTGELFF.

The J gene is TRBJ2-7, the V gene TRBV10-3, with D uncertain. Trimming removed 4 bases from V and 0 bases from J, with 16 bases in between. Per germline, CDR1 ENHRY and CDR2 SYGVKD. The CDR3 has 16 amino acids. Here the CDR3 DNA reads TGTGCCATCAGTGCGGCATTATCGAATCCCTCCTACGAGCAGTACTTC. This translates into CAISAALSNPSYEQYF.

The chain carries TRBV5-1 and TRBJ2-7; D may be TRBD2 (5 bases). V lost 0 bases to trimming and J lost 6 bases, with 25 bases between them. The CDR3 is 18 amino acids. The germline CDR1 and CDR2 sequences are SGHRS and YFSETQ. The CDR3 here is CASSLVPLDGLRSSEQYF. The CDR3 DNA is TGCGCCAGCAGCTTGGTTCCCCTGGACGGACTGCGCTCGTCCGAGCAGTACTTC.

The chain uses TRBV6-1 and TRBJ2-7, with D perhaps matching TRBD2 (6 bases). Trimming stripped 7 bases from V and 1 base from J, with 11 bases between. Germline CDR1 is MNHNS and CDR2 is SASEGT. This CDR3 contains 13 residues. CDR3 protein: CASIRLGSYEQYF. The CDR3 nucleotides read TGTGCCAGCATCCGACTAGGTTCCTACGAGCAGTACTTC.

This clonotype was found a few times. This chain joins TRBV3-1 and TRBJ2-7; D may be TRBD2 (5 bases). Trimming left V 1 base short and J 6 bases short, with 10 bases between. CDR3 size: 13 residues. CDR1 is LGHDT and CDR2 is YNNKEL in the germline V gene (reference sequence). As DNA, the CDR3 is TGTGCCAGCAGCCAAGGGGGAGCGGCCGAGCAGTACTTC. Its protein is CASSQGGAAEQYF.

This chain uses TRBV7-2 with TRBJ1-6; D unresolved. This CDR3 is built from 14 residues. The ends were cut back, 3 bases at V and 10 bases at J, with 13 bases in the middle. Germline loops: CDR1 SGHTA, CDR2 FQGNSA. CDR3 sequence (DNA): TGTGCCAGCAGCTTTATGCCTGAGGGCTCACCCCTCCACTTT. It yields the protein CASSFMPEGSPLHF.

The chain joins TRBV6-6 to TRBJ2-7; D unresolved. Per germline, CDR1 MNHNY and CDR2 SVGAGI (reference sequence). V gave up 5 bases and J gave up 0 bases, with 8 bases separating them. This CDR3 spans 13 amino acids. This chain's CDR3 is CASSRVDSYEQYF. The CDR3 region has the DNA TGTGCCAGCAGTCGGGTCGACTCCTACGAGCAGTACTTC.

The DNA for the CDR3 is TGTGCCACCACTGTGGACCTCGGAACCTACGAGCAGTACTTC. Amino acids: CATTVDLGTYEQYF. The rearrangement joins TRBV15 to TRBJ2-7, with unresolved D. Trimming shortened V by 7 bases and J by 2 bases, and 15 bases separated the two germline ends. Looked up from germline, CDR1 is LNHNV and CDR2 is YYDKDF (reference sequence). The CDR3 has 14 residues.

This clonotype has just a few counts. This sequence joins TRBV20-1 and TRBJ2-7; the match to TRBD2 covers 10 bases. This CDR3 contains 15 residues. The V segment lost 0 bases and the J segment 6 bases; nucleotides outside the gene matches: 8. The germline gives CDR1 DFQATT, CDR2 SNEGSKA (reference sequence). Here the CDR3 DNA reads TGCAGTGCTAGAGATCTCAAGCGGGAGGGTTCCGAGCAGTACTTC. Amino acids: CSARDLKREGSEQYF.

CDR3 amino acids: CASSVGDTELFF. CDR3 coding DNA: TGTGCCAGCAGCGTAGGGGATACGGAGCTGTTTTTT. V is TRBV9 and J is TRBJ2-2; D call uncertain. This CDR3 spans 12 amino acids. With 0 bases removed from V and 10 bases from J, the gap between germline ends came to 7 bases. CDR1 and CDR2 from the germline V gene are SGDLS and YYNGEE.

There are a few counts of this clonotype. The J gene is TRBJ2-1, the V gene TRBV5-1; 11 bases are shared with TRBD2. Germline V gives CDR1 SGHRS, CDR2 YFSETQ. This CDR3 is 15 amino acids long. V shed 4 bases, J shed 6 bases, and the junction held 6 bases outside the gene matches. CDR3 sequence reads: CASSITGTSGNEQFF. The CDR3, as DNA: TGCGCCAGCAGCATCACCGGGACTAGCGGCAATGAGCAGTTCTTC.

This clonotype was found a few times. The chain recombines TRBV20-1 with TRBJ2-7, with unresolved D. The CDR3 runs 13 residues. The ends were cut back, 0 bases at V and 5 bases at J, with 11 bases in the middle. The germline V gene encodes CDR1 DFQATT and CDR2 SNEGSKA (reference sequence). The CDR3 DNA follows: TGCAGTGCTAGAGATCATCTAGGAAACGAGCAGTACTTC. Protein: CSARDHLGNEQYF.

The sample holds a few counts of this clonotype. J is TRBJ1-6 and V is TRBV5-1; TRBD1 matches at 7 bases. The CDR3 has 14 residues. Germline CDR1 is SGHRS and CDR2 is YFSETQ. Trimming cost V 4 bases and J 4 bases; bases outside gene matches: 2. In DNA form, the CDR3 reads TGCGCCAGCAGCCGGGACAGTTATAATTCACCCCTCCACTTT. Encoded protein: CASSRDSYNSPLHF.

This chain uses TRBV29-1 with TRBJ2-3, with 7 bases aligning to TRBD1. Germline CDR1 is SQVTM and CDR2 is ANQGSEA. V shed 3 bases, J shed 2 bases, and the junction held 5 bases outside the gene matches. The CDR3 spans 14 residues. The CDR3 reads CSVEGQSHTDTQYF. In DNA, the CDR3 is TGCAGCGTTGAGGGACAGAGTCACACAGATACGCAGTATTTT.

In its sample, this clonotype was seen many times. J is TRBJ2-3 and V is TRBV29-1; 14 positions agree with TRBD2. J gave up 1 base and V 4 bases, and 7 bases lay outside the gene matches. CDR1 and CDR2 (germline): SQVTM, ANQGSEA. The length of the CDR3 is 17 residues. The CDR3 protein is CSVGGTSGSVGTDTQYF. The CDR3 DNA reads TGCAGCGTTGGAGGGACTAGCGGGAGTGTTGGCACAGATACGCAGTATTTT.

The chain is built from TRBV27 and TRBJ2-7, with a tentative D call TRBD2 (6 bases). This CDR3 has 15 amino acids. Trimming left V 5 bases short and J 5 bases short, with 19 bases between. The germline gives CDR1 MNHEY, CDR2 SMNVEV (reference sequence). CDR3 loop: CASSPLGSGSNEQYF. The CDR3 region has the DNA TGTGCCAGCAGTCCCTTGGGTAGCGGTAGTAACGAGCAGTACTTC.